These T cell receptor beta chains were read from a single sample in a study of blood T cell repertoires in COVID-19. Libraries were prepared by immunoSEQ multiplex PCR; TCRdb keeps only in-frame clonotypes and omits some of them. Here the sample spans roughly 260,000 clones, 88% being singletons. What was sequenced was peripheral blood. The receptors stem from a man in his 60s who had recovered from COVID-19. Each CDR3 is given with its conserved first and last residue. Fields, in order: J gene, D gene, clone size, V gene, CDR3 DNA, CDR3 protein. The D gene is left open where the match is weak. A row's size may be missing; if present it is once, few, many or a size class.

j_gene: TRBJ1-5; d_gene: .; abundance: .; v_gene: TRBV3-1/TRBV3-2; CDR3nt: TGTGCCAGCAGCCTGGGGGCCAATCAGCCCCAGCATTTT; CDR3aa: CASSLGANQPQHF
j_gene: TRBJ2-7; d_gene: .; abundance: once; v_gene: TRBV27; CDR3nt: TGTGCCAGCAGTCGAACACCGTCCAGCTACGAGCAGTACTTC; CDR3aa: CASSRTPSSYEQYF
j_gene: TRBJ2-5; d_gene: TRBD2; abundance: .; v_gene: TRBV5-4; CDR3nt: TGTGCCAGCAGCTGGGGACTAGCGCAAGAGACCCAGTACTTC; CDR3aa: CASSWGLAQETQYF
j_gene: TRBJ2-7; d_gene: .; abundance: .; v_gene: TRBV14; CDR3nt: TGTGCCAGCAGCCAAGAGCCACTGAGCTCCTACGAGCAGTACTTC; CDR3aa: CASSQEPLSSYEQYF
j_gene: TRBJ1-1; d_gene: TRBD1; abundance: once; v_gene: TRBV18; CDR3nt: TGTGCCAGCTCAGAAGGGACAGGCATCATGAACACTGAAGCTTTCTTT; CDR3aa: CASSEGTGIMNTEAFF
j_gene: TRBJ2-5; d_gene: .; abundance: .; v_gene: TRBV27; CDR3nt: TGTGCCAGCAGTTTAGTAGGGGTCGGAGAGACCCAGTACTTC; CDR3aa: CASSLVGVGETQYF
j_gene: TRBJ1-1; d_gene: .; abundance: .; v_gene: TRBV7-2; CDR3nt: TGTGCCAGCAGCTTACAGGGATCCAAAGCTTTCTTT; CDR3aa: CASSLQGSKAFF
j_gene: TRBJ2-2; d_gene: .; abundance: .; v_gene: TRBV7-2; CDR3nt: TGTGCCAGCAGCTTAGCTCTCACCGGGGAGCTGTTTTTT; CDR3aa: CASSLALTGELFF
j_gene: TRBJ2-1; d_gene: TRBD1; abundance: .; v_gene: TRBV5-6; CDR3nt: TGTGCCAGCAGCTCCAGACAGGGCAACAATGAGCAGTTCTTC; CDR3aa: CASSSRQGNNEQFF
j_gene: TRBJ2-5; d_gene: TRBD2; abundance: .; v_gene: TRBV6-2/TRBV6-3; CDR3nt: TGTGCCAGCAGTTACTGGACTAGCGGGCGCCAAGAGACCCAGTACTTC; CDR3aa: CASSYWTSGRQETQYF
j_gene: TRBJ2-7; d_gene: TRBD1; abundance: .; v_gene: TRBV4-2; CDR3nt: TGTGCCAGCAGCCAGGGACCGGGACAGGGCCTATACGAGCAGTACTTC; CDR3aa: CASSQGPGQGLYEQYF
j_gene: TRBJ2-2; d_gene: .; abundance: .; v_gene: TRBV6-5; CDR3nt: TGTGCCAGCAGTTACGACAGTTACACCGGGGAGCTGTTTTTT; CDR3aa: CASSYDSYTGELFF
j_gene: TRBJ1-5; d_gene: TRBD1; abundance: few; v_gene: TRBV30; CDR3nt: TGTGCCTGGAACCGACAGGGGTTGAGCAATCAGCCCCAGCATTTT; CDR3aa: CAWNRQGLSNQPQHF
j_gene: TRBJ1-4; d_gene: TRBD1; abundance: .; v_gene: TRBV24-1; CDR3nt: TGTGCCACCAGTGAGACAGGGGGCGCGGAAAAACTGTTTTTT; CDR3aa: CATSETGGAEKLFF
j_gene: TRBJ1-6; d_gene: .; abundance: few; v_gene: TRBV5-1; CDR3nt: TGCGCCAGCAAGACAGGAGATAATTCACCCCTCCACTTT; CDR3aa: CASKTGDNSPLHF
j_gene: TRBJ1-5; d_gene: TRBD1; abundance: .; v_gene: TRBV27; CDR3nt: TGTGCCAGCAGTTTATCTGGACAGGGAATAATTTGGGTCCAGCATTTT; CDR3aa: CASSLSGQGIIWVQHF
j_gene: TRBJ2-1; d_gene: TRBD2; abundance: .; v_gene: TRBV24-1; CDR3nt: TGTGCCACCGCGGGGGGGCCCCACAATGAGCAGTTCTTC; CDR3aa: CATAGGPHNEQFF
j_gene: TRBJ2-7; d_gene: TRBD1; abundance: .; v_gene: TRBV18; CDR3nt: TGTGCCAGCTCACCGACCGGGACAGGGGACGAGCAGTACTTC; CDR3aa: CASSPTGTGDEQYF
j_gene: TRBJ2-4; d_gene: TRBD1; abundance: .; v_gene: TRBV6-5; CDR3nt: TGTGCCAGCAGTAAACAGGGGGCAAACATTCAGTACTTC; CDR3aa: CASSKQGANIQYF